These 5 T cell receptor beta chains originate from one sample sequenced in a study of persistence of HIV-infected CD4 T cells. Cells were stimulated with overlapping HIV-1 Gag 15-mer peptides. CD40L/CD69 double-negative CD45RO-high memory CD4+ T cells were collected. These receptors' targets are unknown. The libraries were made with immunoSEQ version 4 in survey mode. Data came from immunoSEQ multiplex PCR; TCRdb stores just in-frame clones and leaves some out. Among about 39,000 clones listed, roughly 84% were seen once. The sample consisted of cultured CD4+ T cells from PBMCs, taken from a patient who received antiretroviral therapy. Every receptor here comes from an adult with HIV. The donor label of this sample is uncertain.

The chain carries TRBV27 and TRBJ1-5; no definite D call. Trimming removed 5 bases at V and 0 bases at J, with 14 bases between. This CDR3 comprises 16 residues. CDR1 and CDR2 from the germline V gene are MNHEY and SMNVEV (reference sequence). The CDR3: CASSPSRRYSNQPQHF. CDR3 in DNA: TGTGCCAGCAGTCCCTCTAGAAGGTATAGCAATCAGCCCCAGCATTTT.

This chain uses TRBV20-1 with TRBJ2-1; 8 nucleotides match TRBD1. Per germline, CDR1 DFQATT and CDR2 SNEGSKA (reference sequence). The CDR3 runs 10 residues. Unmatched junction bases numbered 2, after V lost 1 base and J lost 15 bases. CDR3 in amino acids: CSARGTGTFF. CDR3 sequence (DNA): TGCAGTGCTAGAGGGACAGGGACGTTCTTC.

The chain combines TRBV10-3 with TRBJ1-5, with a weak D call TRBD1 (6 bases). Germline values: CDR1 ENHRY, CDR2 SYGVKD. The CDR3 loop spans 13 amino acids. V gave up 10 bases and J gave up 1 base, with 11 bases separating them. CDR3 nucleotide sequence: TGTGCCACAAACAGGGAAAGCAATCAGCCCCAGCATTTT. It codes for CATNRESNQPQHF.

The rearrangement joins TRBV29-1 to TRBJ2-3; D call uncertain. This CDR3 is built from 12 residues. Germline CDR1 is SQVTM and CDR2 is ANQGSEA. Trimming shortened V by 8 bases and J by 0 bases, and 9 bases separated the two germline ends. This CDR3 reads CSPFTSTDTQYF. DNA for the CDR3: TGCAGCCCCTTTACTAGCACAGATACGCAGTATTTT.

The rearrangement links TRBV7-3 to TRBJ2-1; TRBD1 is a possible D gene (5 bases). V dropped 2 bases and J dropped 13 bases, with 9 bases sitting between them. This CDR3 is built from 11 residues. Looked up from germline, CDR1 is SGHTA and CDR2 is FQGTGA. CDR3 nucleotide sequence: TGTGCCAGCAGCTTAGGGGCAGGCCAGTTCTTC. Its protein is CASSLGAGQFF.